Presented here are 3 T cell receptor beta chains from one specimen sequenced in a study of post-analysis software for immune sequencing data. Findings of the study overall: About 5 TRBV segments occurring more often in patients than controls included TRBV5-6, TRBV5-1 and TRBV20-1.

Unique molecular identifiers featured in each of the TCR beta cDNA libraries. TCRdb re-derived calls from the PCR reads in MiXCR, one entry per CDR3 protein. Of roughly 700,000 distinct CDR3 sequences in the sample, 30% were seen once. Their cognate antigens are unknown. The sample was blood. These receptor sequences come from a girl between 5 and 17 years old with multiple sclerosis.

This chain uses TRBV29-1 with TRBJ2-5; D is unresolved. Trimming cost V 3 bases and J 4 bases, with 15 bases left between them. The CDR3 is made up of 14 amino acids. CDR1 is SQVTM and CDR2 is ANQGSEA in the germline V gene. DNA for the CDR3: TGCAGCGTTGACCCCGGCCAGCCCCGAGAGACCCAGTACTTC. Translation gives CSVDPGQPRETQYF.

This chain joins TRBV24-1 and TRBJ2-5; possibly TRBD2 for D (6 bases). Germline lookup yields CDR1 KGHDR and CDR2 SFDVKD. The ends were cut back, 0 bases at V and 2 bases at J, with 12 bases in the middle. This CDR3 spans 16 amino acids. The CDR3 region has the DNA TGTGCCACCAGTGATTTGATATTCGGGGGTCAAGAGACCCAGTACTTC. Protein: CATSDLIFGGQETQYF.

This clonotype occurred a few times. The CDR3 spells CSATGLAGGNEQFF. Here the CDR3 DNA reads TGCAGTGCCACTGGTTTAGCGGGGGGCAATGAGCAGTTCTTC. V is TRBV20-1 and J is TRBJ2-1; TRBD2 aligns across 10 bases. Looked up from germline, CDR1 is DFQATT and CDR2 is SNEGSKA (reference sequence). Trimming at V came to 6 bases and at J to 6 bases, leaving 8 bases not matched to a gene. CDR3 length equals 14 residues.